These T cell receptor beta chains were read from a single sample in a study of OX40 agonist ivuxolimab in advanced cancers. Data came from immunoSEQ multiplex PCR; TCRdb stores just in-frame clones and leaves some out. The table has about 100,000 clones, roughly 91% seen once; the top ten hold around 1.5%. The source material was CD4+ or CD8+ T cells sorted from blood, sampled in a trial of the OX40 agonist ivuxolimab. The receptors derive from an adult with an advanced solid tumor such as melanoma, head and neck, liver or kidney cancer. CDR3s include the opening cysteine and the closing phenylalanine or tryptophan. D genes are given only for firm matches. Size is stated for part of the rows, as once, few or many counts, or as a class when the clone is expanded.

J gene | D gene | V gene | clone size | CDR3 protein | CDR3 DNA
TRBJ2-1 | . | TRBV9 | . | CASSVEGNKIYNEQFF | TGTGCCAGCAGCGTAGAGGGCAACAAGATTTACAATGAGCAGTTCTTC
TRBJ2-1 | . | TRBV5-4 | . | CASSHSGTIREQFF | TGTGCCAGCAGCCATTCAGGGACAATTAGGGAGCAGTTCTTC
TRBJ2-7 | . | TRBV5-5 | . | CASSLAPRVSYEQYF | TGTGCCAGCAGCTTGGCGCCCAGGGTTTCCTACGAGCAGTACTTC
TRBJ2-5 | . | TRBV19 | few | CASRQGWGSQETQYF | TGTGCCAGTAGGCAGGGGTGGGGGTCCCAAGAGACCCAGTACTTC
TRBJ2-7 | TRBD1 | TRBV5-1 | . | CASSSGQAAYEQYF | TGCGCCAGCAGCTCGGGACAGGCCGCGTACGAGCAGTACTTC
TRBJ2-1 | . | TRBV7-2 | . | CASSQNRGQFF | TGTGCCAGCAGTCAAAATAGGGGGCAGTTCTTC
TRBJ2-3 | TRBD1 | TRBV18 | . | CASSPGTVTGLTDTQYF | TGTGCCAGCTCACCAGGCACGGTGACAGGGCTCACAGATACGCAGTATTTT
TRBJ2-7 | . | TRBV7-9 | . | CASSVPGLYEQYF | TGTGCCAGCAGCGTCCCGGGGCTATACGAGCAGTACTTC
TRBJ2-3 | . | TRBV30 | . | CAWSWLLRYEGTDTQYF | TGTGCCTGGAGTTGGCTCCTAAGATACGAAGGCACAGATACGCAGTATTTT
TRBJ2-2 | . | TRBV10-3 | . | CAISDEANTGELFF | TGTGCCATCAGTGACGAGGCGAACACCGGGGAGCTGTTTTTT
TRBJ1-2 | . | TRBV9 | . | CASSPDSYGYTF | TGTGCCAGCAGCCCCGACAGCTATGGCTACACCTTC
TRBJ1-1 | . | TRBV7-6 | . | CASIKTGSSRTEAFF | TGTGCCAGCATCAAGACGGGGAGTTCGAGGACCGAAGCTTTCTTT
TRBJ2-1 | . | TRBV11-3 | . | CASSLGQGSNEQFF | TGTGCCAGCAGCTTAGGGCAGGGGAGCAATGAGCAGTTCTTC
TRBJ2-5 | TRBD2 | TRBV29-1 | few | CSVGGLGETQYF | TGCAGCGTTGGAGGACTAGGTGAGACCCAGTACTTC
TRBJ2-6 | . | TRBV28 | . | CASTAAGSGANVLTF | TGTGCCAGCACCGCGGCGGGCTCTGGGGCCAACGTCCTGACTTTC
TRBJ2-7 | . | TRBV4-1 | . | CASSQVPIPSREQYF | TGCGCCAGCAGCCAAGTTCCAATCCCTTCGAGGGAGCAGTACTTC
TRBJ1-5 | . | TRBV30 | . | CAWSVGTIGATQHF | TGTGCCTGGAGTGTGGGAACAATCGGAGCTACCCAGCATTTT
TRBJ1-1 | . | TRBV6-5 | . | CASTTIRNTEAFF | TGTGCCAGCACCACCATAAGGAACACTGAAGCTTTCTTT
TRBJ1-1 | . | TRBV7-2 | . | CASSLMQAGNTEAFF | TGTGCCAGCAGCTTAATGCAGGCGGGGAACACTGAAGCTTTCTTT
TRBJ1-2 | TRBD1 | TRBV5-1 | . | CASRLDRDGYGYTF | TGCGCCAGCAGACTCGACAGGGATGGCTATGGCTACACCTTC
TRBJ1-3 | . | TRBV11-3 | . | CASRTQGLGNTIYF | TGTGCCAGCAGGACACAGGGTTTAGGAAACACCATATATTTT
TRBJ2-2 | . | TRBV9 | . | CASSLSTGLNTGELFF | TGTGCCAGCAGCCTAAGCACAGGGCTGAACACCGGGGAGCTGTTTTTT
TRBJ2-5 | . | TRBV7-2 | . | CASSLGAGGGEETQYF | TGTGCCAGCAGCTTAGGGGCAGGGGGGGGCGAAGAGACCCAGTACTTC
TRBJ2-7 | . | TRBV7-2 | . | CASSLVHEQYF | TGTGCCAGCAGCTTAGTCCACGAGCAGTACTTC
TRBJ2-3 | . | TRBV19 | . | CASSSTGSDTQYF | TGTGCCAGTAGTTCCACAGGGTCGGATACGCAGTATTTT
TRBJ2-1 | . | TRBV10-3 | . | CAIRGDTYNEQFF | TGTGCCATCCGCGGAGACACCTACAATGAGCAGTTCTTC
TRBJ2-7 | TRBD2 | TRBV30 | . | CAWKASGTYEQYF | TGTGCCTGGAAGGCTAGCGGGACCTACGAGCAGTACTTC
TRBJ1-5 | TRBD1 | TRBV6-6 | . | CASSSTTGRQPQHF | TGTGCCAGCAGTTCGACGACAGGGAGGCAGCCCCAGCATTTT
TRBJ2-7 | TRBD2 | TRBV6-1 | . | CASSEEPLAGAYEQYF | TGTGCCAGCAGCGAAGAGCCACTAGCGGGAGCCTACGAGCAGTACTTC
TRBJ2-3 | . | TRBV4-1 | . | CASSREGGIGTVTDTQYF | TGCGCCAGCAGCCGCGAAGGTGGCATCGGGACTGTCACAGATACGCAGTATTTT
TRBJ2-5 | TRBD2 | TRBV7-3 | . | CASSFLSGRAETQYF | TGTGCCAGCAGCTTTTTAAGCGGGAGGGCCGAGACCCAGTACTTC
TRBJ2-2 | TRBD2 | TRBV5-1 | . | CASSLDGGRDTGELFF | TGCGCCAGCAGCTTGGACGGGGGGAGAGACACCGGGGAGCTGTTTTTT
TRBJ1-2 | . | TRBV11-3 | . | CASSPSTNYGYTF | TGTGCCAGCAGCCCCTCAACTAACTATGGCTACACCTTC
TRBJ1-5 | . | TRBV18 | . | CASSPISLTDGGFGNQPQHF | TGTGCCAGCTCACCGATCTCCCTTACGGACGGTGGATTCGGCAATCAGCCCCAGCATTTT
TRBJ2-7 | TRBD1 | TRBV7-8 | . | CASSRDREYEQYF | TGTGCCAGCAGCCGGGACAGGGAGTACGAGCAGTACTTC
TRBJ2-5 | TRBD1 | TRBV11-3 | . | CASSSRQGQETQYF | TGTGCCAGCAGCTCCCGACAGGGTCAAGAGACCCAGTACTTC
TRBJ2-3 | TRBD2 | TRBV27 | . | CASSKSSGRATDTQYF | TGTGCCAGCAGTAAGTCTAGCGGGAGGGCGACAGATACGCAGTATTTT
TRBJ2-1 | TRBD2 | TRBV7-2 | . | CASSSPGLESEQFF | TGTGCCAGCAGCTCCCCGGGACTAGAGAGTGAGCAGTTCTTC
TRBJ2-7 | TRBD1 | TRBV7-9 | . | CASSLGQGANEQYF | TGTGCCAGCAGCTTAGGACAGGGGGCAAACGAGCAGTACTTC
TRBJ1-1 | . | TRBV19 | . | CASSITDLNTEAFF | TGTGCCAGTAGTATCACAGACCTGAACACTGAAGCTTTCTTT
TRBJ1-5 | . | TRBV6-5 | few | CASSSGLFNQPQHF | TGTGCCAGCAGCTCCGGACTTTTTAATCAGCCCCAGCATTTT
TRBJ2-1 | TRBD2 | TRBV6-1 | . | CASSESGSFFNEQFF | TGTGCCAGCAGCGAGAGCGGGAGTTTTTTCAATGAGCAGTTCTTC
TRBJ2-2 | TRBD2 | TRBV10-2 | . | CASRLAGETGELFF | TGCGCCAGCAGACTAGCGGGAGAAACCGGGGAGCTGTTTTTT
TRBJ2-1 | TRBD1 | TRBV7-3 | . | CASSADRMNNEQFF | TGTGCCAGCAGCGCGGACAGGATGAACAATGAGCAGTTCTTC
TRBJ1-1 | . | TRBV2 | . | CASSEEGSTEAFF | TGTGCCAGCAGTGAAGAAGGAAGCACTGAAGCTTTCTTT
TRBJ1-3 | . | TRBV11-3 | . | CASRENGNTIYF | TGTGCCAGCAGAGAGAATGGAAACACCATATATTTT
TRBJ1-5 | . | TRBV18 | . | CASSLEGGTQPQHF | TGTGCCAGCTCACTGGAGGGGGGCACTCAGCCCCAGCATTTT
TRBJ2-2 | . | TRBV6-1 | . | CASSFGGGLTGELFF | TGTGCCAGCAGTTTCGGGGGTGGTTTAACCGGGGAGCTGTTTTTT
TRBJ2-1 | . | TRBV5-5 | . | CASSLGVGDYNEQFF | TGTGCCAGCAGCTTGGGCGTTGGGGACTACAATGAGCAGTTCTTC
TRBJ1-4 | TRBD1 | TRBV5-4 | . | CASSQDRATNEKLFF | TGTGCCAGCAGCCAGGACAGGGCAACTAATGAAAAACTGTTTTTT
TRBJ2-7 | TRBD1 | TRBV6-1 | once | CASSEGGQSSYEQYF | TGTGCCAGCAGTGAAGGGGGACAGAGCTCCTACGAGCAGTACTTC